The clone carrying this T cell receptor (beta chain) was seen a handful of times. Its target is not known. These data are taken from a study of vaccination and CD4 T cells after COVID-19. Scientists ran DNA taken from cultured CD4+ T cells through the Oncomine TCR Beta short-read assay for sequencing. TCRdb fed the PCR reads into MiXCR, producing one record per CDR3 protein. The table records approximately 26,000 distinct CDR3 sequences, 64% of them present only once. Treatment denoted: roughly ten-day PBMC culture with coronavirus spike peptide pools or control peptides (ViraFEST assay). The source is a human donor who had recovered from COVID-19. The source material was CD4+ T cells from blood, cultured in vitro.

CDR3 bases: TGTGCCAGCAGCTTAGCACGGATAGCTAACTATGGCTACACCTTC. Its protein is CASSLARIANYGYTF. The chain has TRBV7-9 and TRBJ1-2; no clear D. This CDR3 has 15 residues. Germline V gene lookup returns CDR1 SEHNR and CDR2 FQNEAQ (reference sequence). Trimming shortened V by 0 bases and J by 0 bases, and 8 bases separated the two germline ends.